This T cell receptor (beta chain) was captured in a study of molecular identifiers for immune sequencing clone quantification. In the study overall: Four of five splits of RNA from roughly 18,000 or 92,000 naive CD8 cells were sequenced in replicates. Study results and limitations: Clones of above 20 RNA copies carried over 98% of effector molecules; in naive cells they carried under 1%. Molecules of identical TCR sharing a barcode could underestimate highly expanded clone sizes.

TCRdb re-called the PCR reads with MiXCR, one entry per CDR3 protein. The data contain under 800,000 distinct CDR3 sequences, around 25% of them seen just once; the ten biggest clones take up 0.6% to 0.9%. Points on this clonotype: Its specificity is unknown. A much bigger clone sits one base away, suggesting this may be a read error.

The naive CD8 libraries originated from between roughly 17,000 and 1,100,000 sorted cells and drew on 10%, 30% or 50% RNA. This TCR derives from a human donor in good health. Some libraries in this study had Jurkat cell RNA spiked in. The specimen was naive CD8+ T cells from blood, with Jurkat cell RNA spiked in. Subset meaning: FACS-sorted CD8+CD4-CCR7+CD45RA+ naive T cells.

DNA for the CDR3: TGCGCCAGCAGCTTGGGAGTGGGGGTCGCAGAGACCCAGTACTTC. This gives the protein CASSLGVGVAETQYF. This sequence joins TRBV5-1 and TRBJ2-5; D may correspond to TRBD1 or TRBD2 (5 bases each). The CDR3 consists of 15 residues. V gave up 0 bases and J gave up 4 bases, with 13 bases separating them. Germline CDR1 and CDR2: SGHRS and YFSETQ.